These T cell receptor beta chains were read from a single sample in a study of T cells in Graves' hyperthyroidism and ophthalmopathy. One entry per CDR3 protein results from TCRdb running MiXCR on the multiplex PCR reads. Of fewer than 450,000 distinct CDR3 sequences detected, roughly an eighth appear once; the ten largest clones hold around 27%. Sequencing was performed on blood. These receptors were collected from a man between 45 and 60 years old with Graves' ophthalmopathy. CDR3s include the opening cysteine and the closing phenylalanine or tryptophan.

v_call: TRBV19; j_call: TRBJ1-1; cdr3_aa: CASSPRGRLNTEAFF
v_call: TRBV12-3/TRBV12-4; j_call: TRBJ1-1; cdr3_aa: CASTWLRRNTEAFF
v_call: TRBV5-1; j_call: TRBJ1-4; cdr3_aa: CASSPTGDDEKLFF
v_call: TRBV11-1; j_call: TRBJ2-3; cdr3_aa: CASSLLAGTTDTQYF
v_call: TRBV10-3; j_call: TRBJ2-3; cdr3_aa: CATGTGVPGSDTQYF
v_call: TRBV12-3/TRBV12-4; j_call: TRBJ2-2; cdr3_aa: CASNFFGRRSGELFF
v_call: TRBV29-1; j_call: TRBJ2-7; cdr3_aa: CSVEGLAAYEQYF
v_call: TRBV5-1; j_call: TRBJ2-2; cdr3_aa: CASSGDGPNTGELFF
v_call: TRBV20-1; j_call: TRBJ2-7; cdr3_aa: CSAPKSGSSHEQYF
v_call: TRBV2; j_call: TRBJ2-4; cdr3_aa: CASSILGAKNIQYF
v_call: TRBV12-3/TRBV12-4; j_call: TRBJ1-5; cdr3_aa: CASSSKGTGFSNQPQHF
v_call: TRBV10-3; j_call: TRBJ2-5; cdr3_aa: CAISEEISGSRKTQYF
v_call: TRBV7-9; j_call: TRBJ1-5; cdr3_aa: CASSSKAGTPAHF
v_call: TRBV20-1; j_call: TRBJ2-3; cdr3_aa: CSAVLWDRATDTQYF
v_call: TRBV20-1; j_call: TRBJ2-3; cdr3_aa: CSATRGRAGDTQYF
v_call: TRBV6-1; j_call: TRBJ2-7; cdr3_aa: CASSEGGESYEQYF
v_call: TRBV29-1; j_call: TRBJ2-5; cdr3_aa: CSASPGDRGETQYF
v_call: TRBV28; j_call: TRBJ2-1; cdr3_aa: CASSLSREGFNEQFF
v_call: TRBV9; j_call: TRBJ2-6; cdr3_aa: CASSVAATPPDGGAGANVLTF
v_call: TRBV4-1; j_call: TRBJ2-5; cdr3_aa: CASSRTAGPPQETQYF
v_call: TRBV7-9; j_call: TRBJ1-4; cdr3_aa: CASSDHSDGTKLFF
v_call: TRBV6-1; j_call: TRBJ1-1; cdr3_aa: CASRQLNTEAFF